A single sample gave rise to the 16 T cell receptor beta chains below, sequenced in a study of blood T cell repertoires in COVID-19. The table came from immunoSEQ multiplex PCR; TCRdb's copy has only in-frame clones and leaves some out. The table records around 260,000 clones, around four fifths of them present only once. The sequenced sample was peripheral blood. All receptors come from a man aged 60 to 69 who had recovered from COVID-19.

V usage is TRBV21-1 and J usage is TRBJ1-6; TRBD1 is the table's D call and was not checked against the DNA. TRBV21-1 is labeled a pseudogene. The length of the CDR3 is 18 residues. This CDR3 is CASSKALGRGPGDSPLHF. The CDR3 DNA sequence: TGTGCCAGCAGCAAAGCTCTTGGCAGGGGGCCGGGCGATTCACCCCTCCACTTT.

This chain uses TRBV5-4 with TRBJ2-2; TRBD1 matches at 10 bases. CDR1 and CDR2 (germline): SGHNT, YYREEE (reference sequence). The length of the CDR3 is 15 residues. V dropped 5 bases and J dropped 4; count of bases not matched to a gene: 5. The CDR3 region has the DNA TGTGCCAGCAGTTTACGGACAGGGGGCACCGGGGAGCTGTTTTTT. It yields the protein CASSLRTGGTGELFF.

The V call is TRBV6-5, the J call TRBJ1-2; D gene uncertain. CDR1 is MNHEY and CDR2 is SVGAGI in the germline V gene. This CDR3 region has 15 residues. Trimming shortened V by 4 bases and J by 0 bases, and 12 bases separated the two germline ends. CDR3 nucleotides: TGTGCCAGCAGTTCTCCACGAGCCGCTAACTATGGCTACACCTTC. This gives the protein CASSSPRAANYGYTF.

The J gene is TRBJ1-1, the V gene TRBV7-6; TRBD1 might be the D (5 bases). The CDR3 is 15 amino acids. From germline, CDR1 is SGHVS and CDR2 FNYEAQ. V was shortened by 4 bases and J by 5 bases, with 17 bases between the two germline ends. The CDR3: CASSSPSGVRTEAFF. In DNA, the CDR3 is TGTGCCAGCAGCTCCCCGTCGGGGGTACGAACTGAAGCTTTCTTT.

The rearrangement joins TRBV7-2 to TRBJ2-1, with 11 bases identical to TRBD2. This CDR3 comprises 15 residues. CDR1 and CDR2 (germline): SGHTA, FQGNSA. V shed 6 bases, J shed 3 bases, and the junction held 4 bases outside the gene matches. The CDR3 DNA reads TGTGCCAGCAGGGCCGGACTAGCGGGCTACAATGAGCAGTTCTTC. This encodes CASRAGLAGYNEQFF.

This chain uses TRBV15 with TRBJ1-2, with a weak D call TRBD1 (6 bases). Looked up from germline, CDR1 is LNHNV and CDR2 is YYDKDF (reference sequence). Trimming took off 5 bases at V and 7 bases at J, with 17 bases between the two ends. There are 14 residues in the CDR3. CDR3 coding DNA: TGTGCCACCAGCCAGGGCGGGGGGCGTGGTGGCTACACCTTC. This sequence encodes CATSQGGGRGGYTF.

V and J are TRBV6-1 and TRBJ2-1; D is unresolved. V was trimmed by 0 bases and J by 6 bases, leaving 9 bases between them. The CDR3 sequence is 14 residues long. The germline CDR1 and CDR2 sequences are MNHNS and SASEGT. CDR3 sequence reads: CASSEAGASNEQFF. The CDR3 coding sequence is TGTGCCAGCAGTGAAGCTGGAGCTAGCAATGAGCAGTTCTTC.

The V and J genes are TRBV5-1 and TRBJ1-5, with TRBD1 matching over 10 bases. Germline V lookup: CDR1 SGHRS, CDR2 YFSETQ. Trimming removed 3 bases from V and 4 bases from J; junction bases left unmatched: 4. The CDR3 is 15 amino acids. The CDR3 is CASSWTGGINQPQHF. CDR3 bases: TGCGCCAGCAGCTGGACAGGGGGGATAAATCAGCCCCAGCATTTT.

The chain joins TRBV9 to TRBJ1-2; 12 bases are a match to TRBD1. From germline, CDR1 is SGDLS and CDR2 YYNGEE. V shed 5 bases, J shed 3 bases, and the junction held 11 bases outside the gene matches. The CDR3 is made up of 17 amino acids. Here the CDR3 reads CASSEGTGGTDYYGYTF. The CDR3 coding sequence is TGTGCCAGCAGTGAGGGGACAGGGGGCACAGATTACTATGGCTACACCTTC.

This clone was seen a few times. V gene TRBV6-1 combines with J gene TRBJ2-1; 7 bases map to TRBD2. Per germline, CDR1 MNHNS and CDR2 SASEGT. The J segment lost 3 bases and the V segment lost 0 bases, leaving 8 bases of the junction unmatched. The CDR3 has 17 residues. The CDR3, as DNA: TGTGCCAGCAGTGAAGCAGTAGGAGGCGGGAGCTACAATGAGCAGTTCTTC. Protein product: CASSEAVGGGSYNEQFF.

This chain joins TRBV3-1 (or the pseudogene TRBV3-2) and TRBJ2-1, with TRBD2 matching over 10 bases. Unmatched junction bases numbered 11, after V lost 4 bases and J lost 8 bases. The CDR3 totals 16 residues. The V gene's germline CDR1 is LGHDT and CDR2 YNNKEL (reference sequence). In DNA, the CDR3 is TGTGCCAGCAGCCCCGACCCCAGCGGGGGGGCACATGAGCAGTTCTTC. Translating gives CASSPDPSGGAHEQFF.

For the CDR3, the DNA is TGTGCCAGCTCACCGGACAGGGGGCTATTTGCCGGGGAGCTGTTTTTT. Residues: CASSPDRGLFAGELFF. This sequence joins TRBV18 and TRBJ2-2; 11 bases align to TRBD1. J lost 6 bases, V lost 3 bases, and 6 bases had no gene match. Per the germline V gene, CDR1 is KGHSH and CDR2 is LQKENI. The CDR3 has 16 amino acids.

This sequence joins TRBV28 and TRBJ1-1; 10 positions match TRBD1. With V trimmed by 6 bases and J by 6 bases, 1 base remained unmatched. CDR1 MDHEN and CDR2 SYDVKM come from the germline V gene. The CDR3 extends over 12 amino acids. The CDR3 DNA is TGTGCCAGCAGGGGGACAGGGGCTGAAGCTTTCTTT. Encoded protein: CASRGTGAEAFF.

This chain joins TRBV12-5 and TRBJ2-6, with D uncertain. CDR1 and CDR2 from the germline V gene are LGHNT and FRNRAP. CDR3 length: 13 amino acids. Trimming took off 6 bases at V and 1 base at J, with 4 bases between the two ends. The CDR3 DNA is TGTGCTAGTGGCCCATCTGGGGCCAACGTCCTGACTTTC. Its translation: CASGPSGANVLTF.

The chain carries TRBV5-4 and TRBJ2-7, with a weak D call TRBD2 (6 bases). Germline V gene lookup returns CDR1 SGHNT and CDR2 YYREEE (reference sequence). This CDR3 spans 14 amino acids. The V and J ends lost 0 bases and 2 bases respectively, with 9 bases between them. CDR3 DNA: TGTGCCAGCAGCTTGGGGGGACTTACCTACGAGCAGTACTTC. Encoded protein: CASSLGGLTYEQYF.

The V call is TRBV2, the J call TRBJ2-7; 9 nucleotides match TRBD1. V lost 11 bases to trimming and J lost 2 bases; unmatched junction nucleotides: 10. CDR1 is SNHLY, CDR2 FYNNEI, per germline. This CDR3 region has 14 residues. CDR3 region: CAGKDRGTTYEQYF. The CDR3 coding sequence is TGTGCCGGAAAAGACAGGGGGACCACCTACGAGCAGTACTTC. The full variable domain, rest sourced from reference TRBV2 and TRBJ2-7, is EPEVTQTPSHQVTQMGQEVILRCVPISNHLYFYWYRQILGQKVEFLVSFYNNEISEKSEIFDDQFSVERPDGSNFTLKIRSTKLEDSAMYFCAGKDRGTTYEQYFGPGTRLTVT.